The rows below give T cell receptor beta chains drawn from one sample of a study of identical twins. TCRdb redid the calling of the 5' RACE reads with MiXCR, one entry per CDR3 protein. The data contain about 690,000 distinct CDR3 sequences, roughly 20% of them singletons. These data were also filed under a second study, of T cells expressing NK-cell markers.

Specimen: PBMCs. The origin of the receptors is a woman aged 18 to 35 in good health. Each CDR3 is given with its conserved first and last residue. D genes are given only for firm matches. Not every row has a clone size; where given, it reads once, few, many or a size class.

J	size	D	V	DNA	CDR3
TRBJ2-3	.	.	TRBV25-1	TGTGCCAGCACCCCGAGGGGGGCGACAGATACGCAGTATTTT	CASTPRGATDTQYF
TRBJ1-1	.	.	TRBV5-6	TGTGCCAGCAGCTTGGAGGCAGTAAGGGGTGAAGCTTTCTTT	CASSLEAVRGEAFF
TRBJ2-3	.	.	TRBV20-1	TGCAGTGCTAGATTCCCGTGGATGAGCGCTCCCGCAGATACGCAGTATTTT	CSARFPWMSAPADTQYF
TRBJ2-2	.	.	TRBV30	TGTGCCTGGGGAAAGGATAACACCGGGGAGCTGTTTTTT	CAWGKDNTGELFF
TRBJ2-7	few	.	TRBV4-3	TGCGCCAGCAGCCAAGAAATGGGGCACGAGCAGTACTTC	CASSQEMGHEQYF
TRBJ2-2	few	.	TRBV20-1	TGCAGTGCTTTTCACGGGGTGACCGGGGAGCTGTTTTTT	CSAFHGVTGELFF
TRBJ1-1	.	.	TRBV7-2	TGTGCCAGCAGCTTATTGGGCGCGTCTGAAGCTTTCTTT	CASSLLGASEAFF
TRBJ1-1	.	.	TRBV6-1	TGTGCCAGCGGACCATCGACAGGAAAGAACACTGAAGCTTTCTTT	CASGPSTGKNTEAFF
TRBJ2-2	few	TRBD2	TRBV10-3	TGTGCCATCAGGGGTAGCGGGAGCTCCGACACCGGGGAGCTGTTTTTT	CAIRGSGSSDTGELFF
TRBJ2-1	many	.	TRBV7-9	TGTGCCAGCAGCACCCTTAATGAGCAGTTCTTC	CASSTLNEQFF
TRBJ2-7	few	.	TRBV7-9	TGTGCCAGCTCCCATGGACCGGGACAAGCCTTCGAGCAGTACTTC	CASSHGPGQAFEQYF
TRBJ1-2	many	.	TRBV12-3/TRBV12-4	TGTGCCAGCAGCCTTGCCCCTGTCTATGGCTACACCTTC	CASSLAPVYGYTF
TRBJ2-7	.	.	TRBV12-3/TRBV12-4	TGTGCCAGCAGTTTTGGTAGCTTCCTCGAGCAGTACTTC	CASSFGSFLEQYF
TRBJ2-7	.	.	TRBV7-9	TGTGCCAGCAGCTTAGCGGACAAGACCTACGAGCAGTACTTC	CASSLADKTYEQYF
TRBJ2-7	.	.	TRBV5-1	TGCGCCAGCAAAGGGGGGGGCGCTACGTACGAGCAGTACTTC	CASKGGGATYEQYF
TRBJ2-6	.	.	TRBV11-2	TGTGCCAGCAGCGCCCCCCGGGAGCTCCATCCTGGGGCCAACGTCCTGACTTTC	CASSAPRELHPGANVLTF
TRBJ2-7	few	.	TRBV7-2	TGTGCCAGCAGCTTGATAGGAGGGGCAAACGAGCAGTACTTC	CASSLIGGANEQYF
TRBJ2-5	.	.	TRBV12-3/TRBV12-4	TGTGCCAGCAGTTTAGCTTCTCAGGGAGAGACCCAGTACTTC	CASSLASQGETQYF
TRBJ2-1	many	TRBD2	TRBV12-3/TRBV12-4	TGTGCCAGCAGTGGACTAGCGGAGAGCTCCTACAATGAGCAGTTCTTC	CASSGLAESSYNEQFF
TRBJ2-6	.	.	TRBV6-1	TGTGCCAGCAGTAGAAATACTGGGGCCAACGTCCTGACTTTC	CASSRNTGANVLTF
TRBJ2-5	few	TRBD2	TRBV4-3	TGCGCCAGCAGCCAAGCGGGGGGACACCAAGAGACCCAGTACTTC	CASSQAGGHQETQYF
TRBJ2-7	few	TRBD2	TRBV7-2	TGTGCCAGCAGCCCCCCCCCCGGAGCGGGAGGGAGCTACGAGCAGTACTTC	CASSPPPGAGGSYEQYF
TRBJ1-1	few	.	TRBV19	TGTGCCAGTAGAGGGGCTGGAAATACTGAAGCTTTCTTT	CASRGAGNTEAFF
TRBJ2-3	.	TRBD2	TRBV11-2	TGTGCCAGCAGCTTAGAGTACACAGCGGGGGAGACCTCGGGTACGCAGTATTTT	CASSLEYTAGETSGTQYF
TRBJ2-1	few	.	TRBV5-1	TGCGCCAGCAGCTCCCAGGGGGGGGACAACAATGAGCAGTTCTTC	CASSSQGGDNNEQFF
TRBJ2-2	.	TRBD2	TRBV7-2	TGTGCCAGCAGCTTAGCTCTAGCGGCCGGGGAGCTGTTTTTT	CASSLALAAGELFF
TRBJ2-6	.	.	TRBV20-1	TGCAGTGGCCTTAACGGGGGGGCCAACGTCCTGACTTTC	CSGLNGGANVLTF
TRBJ2-7	.	.	TRBV4-3	TGCGCCAGCAGCCAAGATGGACAGACCTACGAGCAGTACTTC	CASSQDGQTYEQYF
TRBJ2-5	few	TRBD2	TRBV12-3/TRBV12-4	TGTGCCAGCCGGACTAGCGGGGAAGAGACCCAGTACTTC	CASRTSGEETQYF
TRBJ2-1	.	TRBD2	TRBV3-1	TGTGCCAGCAGCCCACCAGCGGGAGGCCCGCGCGCGGGCAATGAGCAGTTCTTC	CASSPPAGGPRAGNEQFF
TRBJ1-3	few	.	TRBV20-1	TGCAGTGCTAGAACAGGGATAACTGGAAACACCATATATTTT	CSARTGITGNTIYF
TRBJ2-1	.	TRBD2	TRBV2	TGTGCCAGCCAGCCCGGACTAGCGATGGATGAGCAGTTCTTC	CASQPGLAMDEQFF
TRBJ1-1	.	.	TRBV3-1	TGTGCCAGCAGCCAAATAGTTGGGCTCACTGAAGCTTTCTTT	CASSQIVGLTEAFF
TRBJ2-7	.	.	TRBV15	TGTGCCACCAGCAGAGGGGGGTTGGTAAGGGACGAGCAGTACTTC	CATSRGGLVRDEQYF
TRBJ2-1	few	TRBD2	TRBV20-1	TGCAGTGCTCGGCTCCTACTAGCGGGATATTACAATGAGCAGTTCTTC	CSARLLLAGYYNEQFF
TRBJ2-7	.	.	TRBV6-5	TGTGCCAGCAGTTACTCTACCGGAGGCTACTACGAGCAGTACTTC	CASSYSTGGYYEQYF
TRBJ2-3	few	.	TRBV4-3	TGCGCCAGCAGCCAACGCCGCACAGATACGCAGTATTTT	CASSQRRTDTQYF
TRBJ2-3	.	TRBD1	TRBV5-1	TGCGCCAGCAGCTCAGTTTGGACAGGGAGAAGGGCAGATACGCAGTATTTT	CASSSVWTGRRADTQYF
TRBJ1-4	many	.	TRBV20-1	TGCAGTGCTACCCAGGGGAATGAAAAACTGTTTTTT	CSATQGNEKLFF
TRBJ2-1	few	TRBD1	TRBV11-2	TGTGCCAGCAGCCTGCTCGGTTCGCCAGGGGGCCCCTACAATGAGCAGTTCTTC	CASSLLGSPGGPYNEQFF
TRBJ2-3	.	.	TRBV5-1	TGCGCCAGCAGCTTGAAGGGGCAGAGCTTCCCAGATACGCAGTATTTT	CASSLKGQSFPDTQYF
TRBJ2-7	once	TRBD1	TRBV3-1	TGTGCCAGCAACCCGGGACAGGGGGCCTTCGGCGAGCAGTACTTC	CASNPGQGAFGEQYF
TRBJ2-2	.	.	TRBV4-3	TGCGCCAGCAGCCAAGGTCCCGGGAGGGAGCTGTTTTTT	CASSQGPGRELFF
TRBJ2-7	once	.	TRBV5-4	TGTGCCAGCAGCTTGAAAAACTCCGTCTTCGGAGGGGATCTCGAGCAGTACTTC	CASSLKNSVFGGDLEQYF
TRBJ2-7	.	.	TRBV10-3	TGTGCCATCAGTGAGTTAAAGTACTTC	CAISELKYF
TRBJ1-4	.	.	TRBV20-1	TGCAGTGCTAGCCAGGGTGGTGAAAAACTGTTTTTT	CSASQGGEKLFF
TRBJ2-7	.	.	TRBV12-5	TGTGCTAGCGCCCAGGATGGGGCCTCCTACGAGCAGTACTTC	CASAQDGASYEQYF
TRBJ1-4	few	.	TRBV27	TGTGCCAGCAGTTTAGGGGGCATGCCTAATGAAAAACTGTTTTTT	CASSLGGMPNEKLFF
TRBJ1-5	.	.	TRBV7-9	TGTGCCAGCAGCTTTTTAGGGGACAAACGGGAGCCCCAGCATTTT	CASSFLGDKREPQHF
TRBJ2-5	.	.	TRBV3-1	TGTGCCAGCAGCCATTGGGAGGGGGAGGCCCAGTACTTC	CASSHWEGEAQYF
TRBJ2-3	.	.	TRBV2	TGTGCCAGCAGTGTGTGGGATACGCAGTATTTT	CASSVWDTQYF
TRBJ2-7	.	TRBD2	TRBV7-9	TGTGCCAGCAGCCCCCAACGCAGGACTAGCGGACCCTACGAGCAGTACTTC	CASSPQRRTSGPYEQYF
TRBJ2-7	few	.	TRBV9	TGTGCCAGCAGCGTACTTGGTAGCGGTTACTACGAGCAGTACTTC	CASSVLGSGYYEQYF
TRBJ2-1	few	.	TRBV18	TGTGCCAGCTCGCCTCGCGGAGCGGGCAGGAGCTCCTACAATGAGCAGTTCTTC	CASSPRGAGRSSYNEQFF
TRBJ2-1	.	TRBD2	TRBV10-3	TGTGCCATCAGTGAATCATTTAGCGGGGGCTCCTACAATGAGCAGTTCTTC	CAISESFSGGSYNEQFF
TRBJ2-1	many	TRBD1	TRBV27	TGTGCCAGCAGTTCCTCGCCAAGACGGACAGGGTTAGGCAATGAGCAGTTCTTC	CASSSSPRRTGLGNEQFF
TRBJ2-1	.	.	TRBV9	TGTGCCAGCAGCGTTCAATCTTTACTAGATTCCTACAATGAGCAGTTCTTC	CASSVQSLLDSYNEQFF
TRBJ1-2	once	.	TRBV3-1	TGTGCCAGCAGCCGTGGCAGGGATCGGTTTGGCTACACCTTC	CASSRGRDRFGYTF
TRBJ2-1	.	TRBD2	TRBV5-1	TGCGCCAGCAGCTACGGGACTAGCGGGGGAGATGAGCAGTTCTTC	CASSYGTSGGDEQFF
TRBJ1-1	many	.	TRBV2	TGTGCCAGCGCGTTAAAAAGGAATATGAACACTGAAGCTTTCTTT	CASALKRNMNTEAFF